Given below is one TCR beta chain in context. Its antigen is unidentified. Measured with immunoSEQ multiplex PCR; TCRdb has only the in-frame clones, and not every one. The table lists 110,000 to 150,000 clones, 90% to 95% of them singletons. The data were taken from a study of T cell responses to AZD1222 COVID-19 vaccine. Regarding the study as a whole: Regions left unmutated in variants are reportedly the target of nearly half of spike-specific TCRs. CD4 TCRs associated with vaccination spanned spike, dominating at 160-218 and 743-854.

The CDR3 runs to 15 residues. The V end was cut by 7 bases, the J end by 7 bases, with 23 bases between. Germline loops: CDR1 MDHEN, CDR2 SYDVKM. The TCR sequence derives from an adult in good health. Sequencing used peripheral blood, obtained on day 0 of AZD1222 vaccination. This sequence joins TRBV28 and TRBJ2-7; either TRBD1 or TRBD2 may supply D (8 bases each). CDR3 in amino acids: CASNRGGQDSGEQYF. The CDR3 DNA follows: TGTGCCAGCAACCGGGGGGGACAGGACTCGGGTGAGCAGTACTTC.